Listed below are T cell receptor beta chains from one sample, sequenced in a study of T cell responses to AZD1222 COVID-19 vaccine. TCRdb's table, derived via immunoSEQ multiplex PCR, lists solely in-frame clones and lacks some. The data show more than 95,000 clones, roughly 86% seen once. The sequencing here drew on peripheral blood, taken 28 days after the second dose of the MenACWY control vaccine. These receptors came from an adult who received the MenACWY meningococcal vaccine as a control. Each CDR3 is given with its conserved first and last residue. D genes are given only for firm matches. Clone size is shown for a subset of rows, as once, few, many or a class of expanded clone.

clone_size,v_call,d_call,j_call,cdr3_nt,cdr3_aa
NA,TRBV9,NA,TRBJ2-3,TGTGCCAGCAGCCCGCCTAGCCTTGATACGCAGTATTTT,CASSPPSLDTQYF
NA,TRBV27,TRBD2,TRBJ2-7,TGTGCCAGCAGTCTCTTACCCCCGCGGGGGATAACCTACGAGCAGTACTTC,CASSLLPPRGITYEQYF
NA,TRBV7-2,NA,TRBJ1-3,TGTGCCAGCAGGGATCAAAGGTCCGGAAACACCATATATTTT,CASRDQRSGNTIYF
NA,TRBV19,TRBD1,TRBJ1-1,TGTGCCAGTAGTCCAAGACAGGGGGTCGGCACTGAAGCTTTCTTT,CASSPRQGVGTEAFF
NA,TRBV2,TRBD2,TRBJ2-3,TGTGCCAGCAGTGCCACTAGCGGGGGGGCACGGCCCACAGATACGCAGTATTTT,CASSATSGGARPTDTQYF
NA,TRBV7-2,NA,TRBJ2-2,TGTGCCAGCAGCTCTGACACCGGGGAGCTGTTTTTT,CASSSDTGELFF
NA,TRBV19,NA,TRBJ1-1,TGTGCCAGTAGTATTCAGGGGTTTGAAGCTTTCTTT,CASSIQGFEAFF
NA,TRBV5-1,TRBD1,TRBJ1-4,TGCGCCAGCAGCCTACCTACAGGGGGTCAGGAAAAACTGTTTTTT,CASSLPTGGQEKLFF
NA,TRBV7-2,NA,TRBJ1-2,TGTGCCAGCAGCTTAGACCGGGGGGCGTATGGCTACACCTTC,CASSLDRGAYGYTF
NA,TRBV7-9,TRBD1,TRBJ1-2,TGTGCCAGCAGCTTAGTGGACAGGGCTAACTATGGCTACACCTTC,CASSLVDRANYGYTF
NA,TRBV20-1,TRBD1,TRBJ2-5,TGCAGTAGGCAGGGGGCGGAGACCCAGTACTTC,CSRQGAETQYF
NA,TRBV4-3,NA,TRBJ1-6,TGCGCCAGCAGCCAAGCAGACCGACCCAATTCACCCCTCCACTTT,CASSQADRPNSPLHF
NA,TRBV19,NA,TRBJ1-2,TGTGCCAGTACCCCACAGCACCGTTTAACTATGGGCTACACCTTC,CASTPQHRLTMGYTF
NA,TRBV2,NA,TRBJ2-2,TGTGCCAGCAGTGAAGAAGCAGTCTCGAACACCGGGGAGCTGTTTTTT,CASSEEAVSNTGELFF
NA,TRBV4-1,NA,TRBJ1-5,TGCGCCAGCAGCCCCGGCCAGGAGCGGATTGGATCCACTAGCAATCAGCCCCAGCATTTT,CASSPGQERIGSTSNQPQHF
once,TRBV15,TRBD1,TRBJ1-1,TGTGCCACCAGCAGAGATCCCGGGACAGGGGGCGCCACTGAAGCTTTCTTT,CATSRDPGTGGATEAFF
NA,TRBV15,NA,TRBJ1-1,TGTGCCACCAGCAGAGGCCTCGGGAACACTGAAGCTTTCTTT,CATSRGLGNTEAFF
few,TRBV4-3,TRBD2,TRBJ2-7,TGCGCCAGCAGCGTCCAGCGGGGGGGACAGTACGAGCAGTACTTC,CASSVQRGGQYEQYF
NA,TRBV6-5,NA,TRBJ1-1,TGTGCCAGCAGTACCAGGCCCTCGAACACTGAAGCTTTCTTT,CASSTRPSNTEAFF
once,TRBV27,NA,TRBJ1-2,TGTGCCAGCAGTTTACACCAGGGACTGGGAGTCTATGGCTACACCTTC,CASSLHQGLGVYGYTF
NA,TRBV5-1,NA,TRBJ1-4,TGCGCCAGCAGCCGGAGGCAGGGAGCTAATGAAAAACTGTTTTTT,CASSRRQGANEKLFF
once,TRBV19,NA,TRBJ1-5,TGTGCCACTTCCGCCAGGAGCGCAGCGCACCAGCATTTT,CATSARSAAHQHF
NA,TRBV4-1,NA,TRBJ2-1,TGCGCCAGCCCCCAGCATGCGCATGAGCAGTTCTTC,CASPQHAHEQFF
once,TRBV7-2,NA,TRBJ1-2,TGTGCCAGCAGCCTAACACCGAGGGATGACTATGGCTACACCTTC,CASSLTPRDDYGYTF
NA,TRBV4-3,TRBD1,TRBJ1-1,TGCGCCAGCAGCCAGACGGGGACAGGGTCCACTGAAGCTTTCTTT,CASSQTGTGSTEAFF
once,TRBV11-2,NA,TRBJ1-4,TGTGCCAGCAGCCCCGGGGTTGGGGCCCGCCCCACTAATGAAAAACTGTTTTTT,CASSPGVGARPTNEKLFF
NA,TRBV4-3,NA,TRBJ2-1,TGCGCCAGCAGCCTATCCTGGGGGGAATACAATGAGCAGTTCTTC,CASSLSWGEYNEQFF